These 29 T cell receptor beta chains were all obtained from the same sample, sequenced in a study of regulatory T cells in long-lasting Graves disease. Time point meaning: persistent/refractory GD, antithyroid drugs over 5 years with positive TRAb. From RNA extracted from PBMCs, the TCR library was made. The authors built TCR beta libraries using iRepertoire HTBI primers and Arm-PCR of CDR3 regions. A single record per CDR3 protein comes from TCRdb applying MiXCR to the multiplex PCR reads. The sample lists roughly 490,000 distinct CDR3 sequences, around a fifth seen once, with around 12% in the top ten. The sample in question was peripheral blood mononuclear cells (PBMCs), obtained when the disease was refractory, from a patient treated with antithyroid drugs. These receptors were obtained from a female donor with Graves disease.

This clonotype was found many times. V and J are TRBV2 and TRBJ2-7, with D perhaps TRBD1 or TRBD2 (6 bases each). Trimming cost V 0 bases and J 6 bases, with 12 bases left between them. Germline assignment: CDR1 SNHLY and CDR2 FYNNEI. The CDR3 length is 14 residues. The CDR3 protein is CASSEAHPGAEQYF. The CDR3 DNA reads TGTGCCAGCAGTGAAGCGCATCCGGGGGCCGAGCAGTACTTC. The full variable domain, its missing parts supplied by reference TRBV2 and TRBJ2-7, is EPEVTQTPSHQVTQMGQEVILRCVPISNHLYFYWYRQILGQKVEFLVSFYNNEISEKSEIFDDQFSVERPDGSNFTLKIRSTKLEDSAMYFCASSEAHPGAEQYFGPGTRLTVT.

The chain has TRBV3-1 and TRBJ2-3; 8 bases match TRBD2. V trimming: 4 bases; J trimming: 4 bases; junction bases outside the gene matches: 10. The CDR3 is 16 residues long. The V gene's germline CDR1 is LGHDT and CDR2 YNNKEL (reference sequence). This CDR3 is CASSLLVRGGSDTQYF. The CDR3 DNA is TGTGCCAGCAGCCTACTCGTACGCGGGGGGTCAGATACGCAGTATTTT.

Many counts were recorded for this clonotype. The chain employs TRBV12-3 or TRBV12-4 and TRBJ1-5; maybe TRBD1 (5 bases). V gave up 1 base and J gave up 4 bases, with 14 bases separating them. The CDR3 runs 16 residues. CDR3 amino acids: CASSLDSGQLNQPQHF. The CDR3 DNA reads as TGTGCCAGCAGTTTAGATTCAGGGCAGCTAAATCAGCCCCAGCATTTT.

The chain links TRBV30 to TRBJ1-2; tentatively, D is TRBD1 (5 bases). CDR3 length: 14 amino acids. Germline lookup yields CDR1 GTSNPN and CDR2 SVGIG (reference sequence). V was pared by 2 bases and J by 8 bases, with 18 bases between. The chain's CDR3 is CAWSSSTGAGGYTF. In DNA, the CDR3 is TGTGCCTGGAGTTCATCTACAGGCGCAGGGGGCTACACCTTC.

This clonotype came up a few times. The gene calls are TRBV6-1 and TRBJ2-7; D may be TRBD1 or TRBD2 (5 bases each). CDR1 and CDR2 (germline): MNHNS, SASEGT. The CDR3 spans 15 residues. The CDR3 DNA sequence: TGTGCTGCGCGGCAGGGAGCCTTAAGCTCCTACGAGCAGTACTTC. The encoded protein is CAARQGALSSYEQYF.

This clonotype was recorded a few times. The chain joins TRBV6-1 to TRBJ1-1; D ambiguous. Per germline, CDR1 MNHNS and CDR2 SASEGT. The CDR3 is made up of 13 amino acids. Trimming removed 7 bases at V and 1 base at J, with 10 bases between. This chain's CDR3 is CASNLTPNTEAFF. In nucleotides, the CDR3 is TGTGCCAGCAACCTTACACCGAACACTGAAGCTTTCTTT.

This clonotype was picked up many times. The chain carries TRBV12-3 or TRBV12-4 and TRBJ2-7; TRBD2 is a possible D gene (6 bases). The length of the CDR3 is 14 residues. V was cut by 6 bases and J by 3 bases, with 15 bases left in between. Here the CDR3 reads CASRPGTGGYEQYF. The CDR3 nucleotides read TGTGCCAGCAGGCCTGGGACTGGAGGCTACGAGCAGTACTTC.

This chain connects TRBV5-4 to TRBJ1-2; D ambiguous. Trimming cost V 2 bases and J 2 bases, with 13 bases left between them. Looked up from germline, CDR1 is SGHNT and CDR2 is YYREEE (reference sequence). The CDR3 runs to 15 residues. The CDR3 nucleotides are TGTGCCAGCAGCTTTTCGGTGCCGGTAAACTATGGCTACACCTTC. This encodes CASSFSVPVNYGYTF.

This clonotype was seen ten or more times. This rearrangement joins TRBV28 to TRBJ1-1; D gene ambiguous. V was shortened by 10 bases and J by 1 base, with 10 bases between the two germline ends. Germline loops: CDR1 MDHEN, CDR2 SYDVKM. The CDR3 is 12 residues long. Here the CDR3 reads CATGRGNTEAFF. The DNA for the CDR3 is TGTGCCACCGGACGTGGGAACACTGAAGCTTTCTTT.

The V and J genes are TRBV5-1 and TRBJ1-1; D is uncertain. The V and J ends lost 7 bases and 4 bases respectively, with 17 bases between them. CDR3 length: 14 amino acids. Germline V gene data show CDR1 as SGHRS and CDR2 as YFSETQ. CDR3 bases: TGCGCCAGCGCTACCGGCGGGGTGGGCACTGAAGCTTTCTTT. Translating gives CASATGGVGTEAFF.

This clonotype was counted many times. The CDR3 region has the DNA TGTGCCAGCCAGACAGGGGCGGCGGATTCACCCCTCCACTTT. This translates into CASQTGAADSPLHF. The rearrangement joins TRBV6-1 to TRBJ1-6, with 8 nucleotides matching TRBD1. The CDR3 is 14 residues long. Germline V gene sequence: CDR1 MNHNS, CDR2 SASEGT. Trimming took 8 bases from V and 8 from J; bases not matched to a gene: 8.

V is TRBV7-8 and J is TRBJ1-2; TRBD1 might be the D (6 bases). In germline, CDR1 is SGHVS, CDR2 FQNEAQ. The CDR3 has 17 residues. V lost 2 bases and J lost 4, with 20 bases in between. The CDR3 DNA is TGTGCCAGCAGCTTACGAACCTACAGGGCTGATACCTATGGCTACACCTTC. This codes for CASSLRTYRADTYGYTF.

The V gene is TRBV7-3, the J gene TRBJ2-2; D is unclear. The V gene's germline CDR1 is SGHTA and CDR2 FQGTGA. The CDR3 is 15 amino acids. Trimming took 6 bases from V and 5 from J, leaving 16 bases between them. The CDR3, as DNA: TGTGCCAGCAGTCCCTTTGGACCCGGGACCGGGGAGCTGTTTTTT. This encodes CASSPFGPGTGELFF.

This clonotype was picked up many times. The rearrangement links TRBV28 to TRBJ2-7, with 7 nucleotides matching TRBD1. Trimming cost V 2 bases and J 0 bases; bases outside gene matches: 10. Germline CDR1 reads MDHEN; CDR2 reads SYDVKM. The CDR3 has 17 residues. As DNA, the CDR3 is TGTGCCAGCAGTTTAGCCCAGGACAGGAGGAGCTCCTACGAGCAGTACTTC. Its protein product is CASSLAQDRRSSYEQYF. The full variable domain, with the rest looked up from reference TRBV28 and TRBJ2-7, is DVKVTQSSRYLVKRTGEKVFLECVQDMDHENMFWYRQDPGLGLRLIYFSYDVKMKEKGDIPEGYSVSREKKERFSLILESASTNQTSMYLCASSLAQDRRSSYEQYFGPGTRLTVT.

The V and J genes are TRBV7-2 and TRBJ1-6; 9 nucleotides agree with TRBD1. Germline values: CDR1 SGHTA, CDR2 FQGNSA. J gave up 3 bases and V 4 bases, and 4 bases lay outside the gene matches. CDR3 size: 16 residues. This CDR3 is CASSSQGALYNSPLHF. The CDR3 coding sequence is TGTGCCAGCAGCTCACAGGGGGCGCTCTATAATTCACCCCTCCACTTT.

The gene calls are TRBV20-1 and TRBJ1-5; TRBD1 matches at 11 bases. V was pared by 5 bases and J by 2 bases, with 8 bases of the junction left unmatched. This CDR3 spans 16 amino acids. The germline gives CDR1 DFQATT, CDR2 SNEGSKA (reference sequence). This CDR3 reads CSADRTGGMGNQPQHF. CDR3 sequence (DNA): TGCAGTGCTGATCGGACAGGGGGCATGGGCAATCAGCCCCAGCATTTT.

This clonotype occurred many times. This sequence joins TRBV20-1 and TRBJ2-7; 8 bases are shared with TRBD1. With 6 bases clipped from V and 2 bases from J, the junction kept 6 bases outside the gene matches. CDR1 and CDR2 from the germline V gene are DFQATT and SNEGSKA (reference sequence). The CDR3 contains 13 residues. This chain's CDR3 is CSATGDRTYEQYF. The CDR3 DNA sequence: TGCAGTGCGACAGGGGACAGAACCTACGAGCAGTACTTC.

On this clonotype: A much larger clone sits a single nucleotide away, making a read error possible. The rearrangement uses TRBV6-5 and TRBJ2-7; D is possibly TRBD1 or TRBD2 (5 bases each). The CDR3 consists of 14 residues. Germline values: CDR1 MNHEY, CDR2 SVGAGI. The CDR3 nucleotides are TGTGCCAGCAGTTACTCGAGGGGCCAGAATGAGCAGTGCTTC. Protein: CASSYSRGQNEQCF.

This clonotype was seen a few times. The chain employs TRBV7-9 and TRBJ2-7; 12 nucleotides line up with TRBD2. The CDR3 has 15 amino acids. Trimming removed 6 bases from V and 3 bases from J; junction bases left unmatched: 6. CDR1 SEHNR and CDR2 FQNEAQ come from the germline V gene (reference sequence). CDR3 sequence reads: CASRHGLAGNYEQYF. CDR3 DNA: TGTGCCAGCAGACATGGACTAGCGGGAAACTACGAGCAGTACTTC.

In DNA form, the CDR3 reads TGTGCCAGCAGTCCGACAGGGCGGAGCACAGATACGCAGTATTTT. This gives the protein CASSPTGRSTDTQYF. The chain has TRBV12-3 or TRBV12-4 and TRBJ2-3; 7 bases are shared with TRBD1. This CDR3 comprises 15 residues. Trimming at V came to 5 bases and at J to 0 bases, leaving 5 bases not matched to a gene.

Note on this clonotype: This sequence may be a read error, since a much larger clone differs from it by one base. The chain combines TRBV12-3 or TRBV12-4 with TRBJ1-2, with 10 bases fitting TRBD1. The CDR3 sequence is 13 residues long. The V gene end was trimmed by 6 bases and the J gene end by 7 bases; junction bases not matched to a gene: 5. In DNA form, the CDR3 reads TGTGCCAGCAGATGGGACAGGGGCCCTGGCTACACCTTC. It yields the protein CASRWDRGPGYTF.

The chain has TRBV30 and TRBJ2-7, with D possibly TRBD2 on 5 matching bases. The CDR3 consists of 12 residues. Trimming cost V 3 bases and J 3 bases, with 9 bases left between them. Germline assignment: CDR1 GTSNPN and CDR2 SVGIG (reference sequence). The CDR3 DNA reads as TGTGCCTGGAGCACCGGACTCTACGAGCAGTACTTC. Translation: CAWSTGLYEQYF. Filled out from reference TRBV30 and TRBJ2-7, the complete variable domain reads SQTIHQWPATLVQPVGSPLSLECTVEGTSNPNLYWYRQAAGRGLQLLFYSVGIGQISSEVPQNLSASRPQDRQFILSSKKLLLSDSGFYLCAWSTGLYEQYFGPGTRLTVT.

This clonotype was detected ten times or more. The genes are TRBV27 and TRBJ1-1; D ambiguous. V shed 7 bases and J shed 0 bases, with 12 bases lying between them. This CDR3 contains 14 residues. CDR1 is MNHEY and CDR2 is SMNVEV in the germline V gene (reference sequence). In DNA form, the CDR3 reads TGTGCCAGCATCCGGCAGAATCTGAACACTGAAGCTTTCTTT. It translates to CASIRQNLNTEAFF.

In its sample, this clonotype was seen a few times. This chain uses TRBV20-1 with TRBJ2-1, with D unresolved. V was pared by 3 bases and J by 10 bases, with 16 bases between. The CDR3 runs 13 residues. CDR1 and CDR2 from the germline V gene are DFQATT and SNEGSKA (reference sequence). Here the CDR3 DNA reads TGCAGTGCTAGTGCCGGCTCCCTTGGAGAGCAGTTCTTC. This sequence encodes CSASAGSLGEQFF.

This clonotype was seen a few times. This chain joins TRBV6-5 and TRBJ2-7; D perhaps matches TRBD2 (5 bases). V was trimmed by 0 bases and J by 4 bases, leaving 10 bases between them. This CDR3 spans 14 amino acids. Germline lookup yields CDR1 MNHEY and CDR2 SVGAGI. The DNA for the CDR3 is TGTGCCAGCAGTTACTCGACGGGAAAGTACGAGCAGTACTTC. It translates to CASSYSTGKYEQYF.

The chain is built from TRBV19 and TRBJ1-1, with 7 bases identical to TRBD1. The V gene end was trimmed by 3 bases and the J gene end by 7 bases; junction bases not matched to a gene: 14. The germline V gene encodes CDR1 LNHDA and CDR2 SQIVND (reference sequence). CDR3 size: 16 residues. Here the CDR3 DNA reads TGTGCCAGTAGTATCGGGGGGACAGAGAGAGTCTATGAAGCTTTCTTT. Translation: CASSIGGTERVYEAFF. The full variable domain, its missing parts supplied by reference TRBV19 and TRBJ1-1, is DGGITQSPKYLFRKEGQNVTLSCEQNLNHDAMYWYRQDPGQGLRLIYYSQIVNDFQKGDIAEGYSVSREKKESFPLTVTSAQKNPTAFYLCASSIGGTERVYEAFFGQGTRLTVV.

This clonotype has at least ten counts. This chain connects TRBV7-3 to TRBJ1-6; 10 bases match TRBD1. Germline CDR1 reads SGHTA; CDR2 reads FQGTGA. The V gene end was trimmed by 6 bases and the J gene end by 9 bases; junction bases not matched to a gene: 2. The CDR3 consists of 13 residues. The CDR3 here is CASSWDRGSPLHF. CDR3 in DNA: TGTGCCAGCAGTTGGGACAGGGGTTCACCCCTCCACTTT. Using reference TRBV7-3 and TRBJ1-6 for the parts outside the CDR3, the full variable domain is GAGVSQTPSNKVTEKGKYVELRCDPISGHTALYWYRQSLGQGPEFLIYFQGTGAADDSGLPNDRFFAVRPEGSVSTLKIQRTERGDSAVYLCASSWDRGSPLHFGNGTRLTVT.

Ten or more counts support this clonotype. The V gene is TRBV28, the J gene TRBJ1-1, with 7 positions matching TRBD1. The germline V gene has CDR1 MDHEN and CDR2 SYDVKM. The CDR3 contains 17 residues. Trimming removed 4 bases from V and 7 bases from J; junction bases left unmatched: 18. This CDR3 is CASSYLIGQGTVHEAFF. CDR3 nucleotide sequence: TGTGCCAGCAGTTACCTCATAGGCCAGGGGACAGTACATGAAGCTTTCTTT.

The V and J genes are TRBV20-1 and TRBJ1-5; tentatively, D is TRBD1 (5 bases). CDR3 size: 14 residues. Germline CDR1 reads DFQATT; CDR2 reads SNEGSKA (reference sequence). Trimming pared 3 bases from V and 1 base from J, leaving 10 bases between. This CDR3 is CSARRGGSNQPQHF. The CDR3 DNA is TGCAGTGCTAGGCGGGGGGGAAGCAATCAGCCCCAGCATTTT.